These 4 T cell receptor beta chains originate from one sample sequenced in a study of blood T cells in healthy people across ages. Primed by a sample-barcoded 5' primer and a J-beta primer mix, a second PCR proceeded for 7 to 11 cycles. Each CDR3 protein is one row after TCRdb ran MiXCR on the 5' RACE reads. There are around 870,000 distinct CDR3 sequences in the sample; 29% occur only once, and around a sixth lies in the top ten. The material sequenced was blood. The receptor source for this set is a woman of 80 years or more in good health.

V usage is TRBV9 and J usage is TRBJ2-3; perhaps TRBD1 as D (6 bases). Germline V gives CDR1 SGDLS, CDR2 YYNGEE. CDR3 length: 17 residues. V was trimmed by 3 bases and J by 2 bases, leaving 19 bases between them. CDR3 residues: CASSAEPFGQLTDTQYF. The CDR3 DNA reads TGTGCCAGCAGCGCCGAGCCCTTCGGACAGCTCACAGATACGCAGTATTTT.

V is TRBV20-1 and J is TRBJ1-1, with D tentatively TRBD1 (6 bases). From germline, CDR1 is DFQATT and CDR2 SNEGSKA (reference sequence). CDR3 size: 16 residues. The CDR3 spells CTGRGKVRGASREAFF. CDR3 nucleotides: TGCACCGGGAGAGGGAAAGTACGGGGGGCGTCGAGAGAAGCTTTCTTT.

This clonotype showed up many times. V and J are TRBV29-1 and TRBJ2-3; no firm D call. V gave up 3 bases and J gave up 4 bases, with 8 bases separating them. The CDR3 totals 12 residues. From germline, CDR1 is SQVTM and CDR2 ANQGSEA. The DNA of the CDR3 is TGCAGCGTTGATGCCCTCGCAGATACGCAGTATTTT. This sequence encodes CSVDALADTQYF.

This clonotype showed up many times. The chain has TRBV28 and TRBJ2-7; the D is unclear. The length of the CDR3 is 14 residues. V dropped 5 bases and J dropped 2 bases, with 13 bases sitting between them. The germline V gene has CDR1 MDHEN and CDR2 SYDVKM. CDR3 protein: CASSPQGRAYEQYF. CDR3 in DNA: TGTGCCAGCAGTCCCCAAGGACGGGCCTACGAGCAGTACTTC.